This TCR beta chain was recorded in a study of PD-1 blockade in classical Hodgkin lymphoma. Each patient's relapse followed autologous stem cell transplantation, and brentuximab vedotin exposure varied. Using immunoSEQ multiplex PCR, the repertoire was profiled, and TCRdb retains in-frame clones only, with some absent. The repertoire holds tens of thousands of clones, with 88% as singletons. Notes on this clone: Its target is unknown.

Overall study findings and caveats: With CD4+ cells, TCR diversity rose significantly by C4D1, but not with CD8+ cells. The baseline diversity of complete responders showed similarity to that of newly diagnosed patients. Healthy donors were reported to have higher baseline TCR diversity than newly diagnosed patients.

Per the germline V gene, CDR1 is MDHEN and CDR2 is SYDVKM. This CDR3 is 14 amino acids long. V gave up 6 bases and J gave up 8 bases; unmatched junction bases: 8. The chain employs TRBV28 and TRBJ1-4; 8 bases are a match to TRBD1. The sample was peripheral blood mononuclear cells (PBMCs), taken at baseline. This TCR was recovered from a human donor with classical Hodgkin lymphoma. Written as DNA, the CDR3 is TGTGCCAGCAGGCCGGACAGGGAGGGAGAAAAACTGTTTTTT. Amino acid sequence: CASRPDREGEKLFF.